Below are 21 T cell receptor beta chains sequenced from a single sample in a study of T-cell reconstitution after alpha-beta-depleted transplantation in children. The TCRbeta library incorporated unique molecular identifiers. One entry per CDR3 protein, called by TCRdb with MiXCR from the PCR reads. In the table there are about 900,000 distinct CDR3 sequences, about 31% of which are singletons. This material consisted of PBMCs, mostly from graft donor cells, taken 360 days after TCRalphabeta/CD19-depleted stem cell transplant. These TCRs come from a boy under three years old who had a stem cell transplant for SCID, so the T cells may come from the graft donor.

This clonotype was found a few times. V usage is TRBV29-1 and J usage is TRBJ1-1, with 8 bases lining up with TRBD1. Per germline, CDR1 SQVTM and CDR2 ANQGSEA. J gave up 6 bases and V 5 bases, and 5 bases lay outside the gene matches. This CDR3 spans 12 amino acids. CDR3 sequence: CSVTDRGSEAFF. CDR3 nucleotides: TGCAGCGTTACCGACAGGGGATCTGAAGCTTTCTTT.

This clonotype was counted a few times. The CDR3, as DNA: TGCAGTGCTAGAGGCACCAGGACAGGGGGAGCAGATACGCAGTATTTT. Its protein product is CSARGTRTGGADTQYF. The rearrangement joins TRBV20-1 to TRBJ2-3; 10 positions match TRBD1. Germline assignment: CDR1 DFQATT and CDR2 SNEGSKA (reference sequence). The CDR3 extends over 16 amino acids. V gave up 1 base and J gave up 4 bases; unmatched junction bases: 8.

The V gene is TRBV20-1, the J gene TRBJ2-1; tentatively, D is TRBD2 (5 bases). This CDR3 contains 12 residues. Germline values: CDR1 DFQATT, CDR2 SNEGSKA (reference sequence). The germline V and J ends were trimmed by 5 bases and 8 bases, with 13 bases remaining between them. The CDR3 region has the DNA TGCAGTGCTGGGCGTTTGAGGGATGAGCAGTTCTTC. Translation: CSAGRLRDEQFF.

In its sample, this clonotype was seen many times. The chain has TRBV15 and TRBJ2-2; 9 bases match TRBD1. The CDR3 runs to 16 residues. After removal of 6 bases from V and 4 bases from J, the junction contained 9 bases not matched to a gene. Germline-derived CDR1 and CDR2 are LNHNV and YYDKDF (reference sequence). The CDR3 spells CATRSPGTGPTGELFF. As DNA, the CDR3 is TGTGCCACCAGGTCTCCCGGGACAGGGCCCACCGGGGAGCTGTTTTTT.

CDR3 nucleotide sequence: TGTGCCACCAGCATTGGACAGGGGATCTCCGAGCAGTACTTC. Its protein product is CATSIGQGISEQYF. The chain carries TRBV15 and TRBJ2-7; 9 bases agree with TRBD1. With V trimmed by 4 bases and J by 6 bases, 7 bases remained unmatched. Germline CDR1 is LNHNV and CDR2 is YYDKDF (reference sequence). The CDR3 covers 14 residues. The whole variable domain, filled in from reference TRBV15 and TRBJ2-7, reads DAMVIQNPRYQVTQFGKPVTLSCSQTLNHNVMYWYQQKSSQAPKLLFHYYDKDFNNEADTPDNFQSRRPNTSFCFLDIRSPGLGDTAMYLCATSIGQGISEQYFGPGTRLTVT.

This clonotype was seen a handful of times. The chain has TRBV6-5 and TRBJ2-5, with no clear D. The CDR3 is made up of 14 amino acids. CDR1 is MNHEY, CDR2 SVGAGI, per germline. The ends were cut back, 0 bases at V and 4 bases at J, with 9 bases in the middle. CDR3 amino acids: CASSYSSVSETQYF. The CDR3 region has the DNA TGTGCCAGCAGTTACTCCAGCGTTTCAGAGACCCAGTACTTC.

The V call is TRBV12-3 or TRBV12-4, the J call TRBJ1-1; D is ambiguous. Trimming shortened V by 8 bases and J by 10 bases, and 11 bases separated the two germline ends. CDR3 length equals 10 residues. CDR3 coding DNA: TGTGCCAGCGGACCCCGGGGAGCTTTCTTT. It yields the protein CASGPRGAFF.

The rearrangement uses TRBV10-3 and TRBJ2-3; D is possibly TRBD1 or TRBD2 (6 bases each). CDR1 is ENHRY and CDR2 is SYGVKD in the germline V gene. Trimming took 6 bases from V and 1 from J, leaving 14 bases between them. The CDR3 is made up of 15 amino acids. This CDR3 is CAISARGDGTDTQYF. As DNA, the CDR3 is TGTGCCATCAGCGCGAGGGGGGATGGCACAGATACGCAGTATTTT.

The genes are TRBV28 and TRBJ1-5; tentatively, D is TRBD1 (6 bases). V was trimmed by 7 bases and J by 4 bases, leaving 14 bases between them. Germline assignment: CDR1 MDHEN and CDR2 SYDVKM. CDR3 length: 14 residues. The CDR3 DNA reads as TGTGCCAGCAACCAGGACAGCGCTAATCAGCCCCAGCATTTT. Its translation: CASNQDSANQPQHF. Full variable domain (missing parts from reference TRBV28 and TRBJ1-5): DVKVTQSSRYLVKRTGEKVFLECVQDMDHENMFWYRQDPGLGLRLIYFSYDVKMKEKGDIPEGYSVSREKKERFSLILESASTNQTSMYLCASNQDSANQPQHFGDGTRLSIL.

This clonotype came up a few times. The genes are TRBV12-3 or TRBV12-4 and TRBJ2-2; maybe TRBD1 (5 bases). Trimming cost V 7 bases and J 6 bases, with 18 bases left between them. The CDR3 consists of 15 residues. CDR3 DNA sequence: TGTGCCAGCAACGCAGGGTATGGAGAGTCCGGGGAGCTGTTTTTT. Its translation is CASNAGYGESGELFF.

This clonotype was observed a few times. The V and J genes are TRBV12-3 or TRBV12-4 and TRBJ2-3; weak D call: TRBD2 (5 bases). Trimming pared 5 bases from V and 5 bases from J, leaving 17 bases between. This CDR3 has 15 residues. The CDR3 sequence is CASSDTEGLGDTQYF. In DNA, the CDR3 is TGTGCCAGCAGTGATACAGAGGGTTTGGGAGATACGCAGTATTTT.

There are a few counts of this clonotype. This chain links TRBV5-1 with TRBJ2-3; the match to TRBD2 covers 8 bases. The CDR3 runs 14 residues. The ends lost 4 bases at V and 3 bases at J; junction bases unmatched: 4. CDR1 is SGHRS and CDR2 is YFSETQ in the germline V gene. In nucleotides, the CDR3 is TGCGCCAGCAGCACTGGACTAGCAACAGATACGCAGTATTTT. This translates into CASSTGLATDTQYF.

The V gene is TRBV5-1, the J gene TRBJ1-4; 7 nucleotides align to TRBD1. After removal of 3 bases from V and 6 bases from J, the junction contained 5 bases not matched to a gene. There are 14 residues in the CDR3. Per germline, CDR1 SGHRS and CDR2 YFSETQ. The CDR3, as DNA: TGCGCCAGCAGCTCCCCCGGGACAGATGAAAAACTGTTTTTT. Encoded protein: CASSSPGTDEKLFF.

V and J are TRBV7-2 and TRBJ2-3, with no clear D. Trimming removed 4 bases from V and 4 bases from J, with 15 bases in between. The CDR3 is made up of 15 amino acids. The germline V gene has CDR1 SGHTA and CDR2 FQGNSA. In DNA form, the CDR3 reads TGTGCCAGCAGCTCCTCTCTGCTCCCCTCAGATACGCAGTATTTT. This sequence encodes CASSSSLLPSDTQYF.

The CDR3 nucleotides read TGCGCCAGCAGAGAGCAGGGGGCCCACGAGCAGTACTTC. Protein sequence: CASREQGAHEQYF. The chain links TRBV5-1 to TRBJ2-7; 8 bases map to TRBD1. The CDR3 loop spans 13 amino acids. Germline CDR1 SGHRS, CDR2 YFSETQ. The ends lost 5 bases at V and 5 bases at J; junction bases unmatched: 6.

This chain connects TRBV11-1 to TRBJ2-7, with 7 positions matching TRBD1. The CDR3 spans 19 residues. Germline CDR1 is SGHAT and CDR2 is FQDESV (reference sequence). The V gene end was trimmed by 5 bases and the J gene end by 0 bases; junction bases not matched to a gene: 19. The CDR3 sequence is CASSLTGQSHQHSSYEQYF. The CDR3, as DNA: TGTGCCAGCAGCCTAACGGGACAGTCTCACCAGCACAGCTCCTACGAGCAGTACTTC.

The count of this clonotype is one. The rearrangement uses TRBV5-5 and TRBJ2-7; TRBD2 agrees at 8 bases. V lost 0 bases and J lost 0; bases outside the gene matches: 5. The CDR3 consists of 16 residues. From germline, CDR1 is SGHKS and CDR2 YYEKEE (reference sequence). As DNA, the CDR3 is TGTGCCAGCAGCTTGGTTTTAGCGGGGCCCTCCTACGAGCAGTACTTC. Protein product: CASSLVLAGPSYEQYF.

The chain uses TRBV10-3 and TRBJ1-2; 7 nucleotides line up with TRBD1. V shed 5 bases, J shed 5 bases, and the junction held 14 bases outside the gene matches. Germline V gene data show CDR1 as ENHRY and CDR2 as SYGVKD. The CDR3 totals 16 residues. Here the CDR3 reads CAISTGQILKEYGYTF. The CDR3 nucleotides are TGTGCCATCAGTACGGGACAGATCTTAAAAGAATATGGCTACACCTTC.

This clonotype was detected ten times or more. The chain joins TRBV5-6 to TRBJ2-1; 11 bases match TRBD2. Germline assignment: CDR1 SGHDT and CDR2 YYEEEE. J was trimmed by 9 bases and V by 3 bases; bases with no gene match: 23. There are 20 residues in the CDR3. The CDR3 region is CASSYPMGRIAGGRNIEQFF. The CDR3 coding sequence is TGTGCCAGCAGCTATCCAATGGGCCGGATAGCGGGGGGGCGGAATATTGAGCAGTTCTTC.

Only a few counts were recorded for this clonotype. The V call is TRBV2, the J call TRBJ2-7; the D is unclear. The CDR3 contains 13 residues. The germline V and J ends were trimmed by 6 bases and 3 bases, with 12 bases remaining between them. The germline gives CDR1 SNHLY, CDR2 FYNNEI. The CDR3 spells CASSRTPDYEQYF. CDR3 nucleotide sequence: TGTGCCAGCAGCCGTACTCCAGACTACGAGCAGTACTTC.

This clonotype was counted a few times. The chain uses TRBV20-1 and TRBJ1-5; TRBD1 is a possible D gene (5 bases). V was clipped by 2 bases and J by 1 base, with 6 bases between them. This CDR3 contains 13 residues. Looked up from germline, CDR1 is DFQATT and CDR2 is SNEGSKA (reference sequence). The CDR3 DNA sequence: TGCAGTGCTAGATGGGGGAGCAATCAGCCCCAGCATTTT. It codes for CSARWGSNQPQHF.